A single sample is the source of the 6 T cell receptor beta chains below, sequenced in a study of identical twins. TCRdb re-analysed the 5' RACE reads in MiXCR, keeping a single row per CDR3 protein. Of 700,000 to 950,000 distinct CDR3 sequences listed, over 9% are singletons. The data also belong to a second study, concerning yellow fever vaccine responses in identical twins.

The sample consisted of PBMCs. These receptors were collected from a woman aged 18-29 years in good health.

This chain joins TRBV7-7 and TRBJ2-5; TRBD2 might be the D (5 bases). This CDR3 region has 15 residues. V was clipped by 0 bases and J by 5 bases, with 13 bases between them. Germline lookup yields CDR1 SSHAT and CDR2 FNYEAQ (reference sequence). The CDR3 is CASSLAGAPKETQYF. The CDR3 nucleotides are TGTGCCAGCAGCTTAGCGGGAGCCCCCAAGGAGACCCAGTACTTC.

The chain carries TRBV20-1 and TRBJ2-7, with no clear D. The CDR3 runs to 12 residues. Germline CDR1 is DFQATT and CDR2 is SNEGSKA (reference sequence). With 3 bases removed from V and 5 bases from J, the gap between germline ends came to 11 bases. CDR3: CSASRETNEQYV. CDR3 nucleotides: TGCAGTGCTAGTCGAGAGACCAACGAGCAGTACGTC.

V and J are TRBV29-1 and TRBJ2-3; D gene unclear. CDR1 and CDR2 (germline): SQVTM, ANQGSEA. Between the trimmed V and J ends, which lost 5 bases and 6 bases, there was a span of 6 bases. This CDR3 region has 10 residues. CDR3 in amino acids: CSVYPDTQYF. The CDR3 coding sequence is TGCAGCGTTTATCCGGATACGCAGTATTTT.

The chain employs TRBV5-6 and TRBJ1-2; no clear D gene. The germline V gene has CDR1 SGHDT and CDR2 YYEEEE. Deletions cut 0 bases from V and 5 bases from J, with 11 bases between. This CDR3 region has 14 residues. CDR3 DNA: TGTGCCAGCAGCTTGGGCCAGCGTTCTTATGGCTACACCTTC. It is translated as CASSLGQRSYGYTF.

The V and J genes are TRBV28 and TRBJ2-4; tentatively, D is TRBD1 or TRBD2 (5 bases each). V was pared by 5 bases and J by 0 bases, with 14 bases between. This CDR3 has 16 residues. CDR1 is MDHEN, CDR2 SYDVKM, per germline. CDR3 sequence: CASSQLGALAKNIQYF. The CDR3 DNA follows: TGTGCCAGCAGTCAACTAGGGGCCCTAGCCAAAAACATTCAGTACTTC.

This clonotype has a single count. This chain uses TRBV4-2 with TRBJ2-3, with 9 bases lining up with TRBD2. The germline V gene encodes CDR1 LGHNA and CDR2 YNFKEQ. Unmatched junction bases numbered 13, after V lost 4 bases and J lost 5 bases. This CDR3 spans 17 amino acids. CDR3 in DNA: TGTGCCAGCAGCCCCTCCCGGCGGGGGGGGCCAGAAGATACGCAGTATTTT. Its protein is CASSPSRRGGPEDTQYF.